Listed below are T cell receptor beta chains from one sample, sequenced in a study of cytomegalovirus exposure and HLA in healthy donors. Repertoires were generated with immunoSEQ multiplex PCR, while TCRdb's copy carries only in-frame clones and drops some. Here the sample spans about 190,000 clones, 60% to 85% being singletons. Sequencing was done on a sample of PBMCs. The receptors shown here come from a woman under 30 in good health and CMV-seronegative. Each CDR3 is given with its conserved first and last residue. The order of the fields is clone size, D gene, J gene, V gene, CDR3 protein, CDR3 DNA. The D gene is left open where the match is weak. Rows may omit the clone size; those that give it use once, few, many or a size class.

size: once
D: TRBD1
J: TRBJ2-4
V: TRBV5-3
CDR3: CARSTNFDRAQFPHIQYF
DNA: TGTGCCAGAAGCACGAACTTCGACAGGGCTCAATTCCCTCACATTCAGTACTTC

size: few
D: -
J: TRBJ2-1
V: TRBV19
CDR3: CASRKTGLHGSEQFF
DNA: TGTGCCAGTAGGAAGACGGGACTCCATGGCAGTGAGCAGTTCTTC

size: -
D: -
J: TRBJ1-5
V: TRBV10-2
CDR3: CASSELGSGGQPQHF
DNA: TGCGCCAGCAGTGAGTTAGGTTCGGGAGGACAGCCCCAGCATTTT

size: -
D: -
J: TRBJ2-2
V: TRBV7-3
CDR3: CASSSRGTGELFF
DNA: TGTGCCAGCAGCTCTAGGGGAACCGGGGAGCTGTTTTTT

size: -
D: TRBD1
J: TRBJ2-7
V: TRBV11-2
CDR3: CASSFRGQGAYEQYF
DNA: TGTGCCAGCAGCTTTAGGGGACAGGGGGCCTACGAGCAGTACTTC

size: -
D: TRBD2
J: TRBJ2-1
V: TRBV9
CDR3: CASSPSGGSYNEQFF
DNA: TGTGCCAGCAGCCCAAGCGGGGGCTCCTACAATGAGCAGTTCTTC

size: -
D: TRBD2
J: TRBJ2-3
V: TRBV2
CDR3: CASSATGTSSYTQYF
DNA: TGTGCCAGCAGCGCCACCGGGACTAGCAGCTATACGCAGTATTTT

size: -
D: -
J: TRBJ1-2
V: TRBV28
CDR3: CASSLRTEYYGYTF
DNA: TGTGCCAGCAGTTTGAGGACAGAATACTATGGCTACACCTTC

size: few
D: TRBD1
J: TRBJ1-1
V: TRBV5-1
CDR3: CASSLAPGTGTLNTEAFF
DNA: TGCGCCAGCAGCTTGGCCCCCGGGACAGGGACCCTGAACACTGAAGCTTTCTTT

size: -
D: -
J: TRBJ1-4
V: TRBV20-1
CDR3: CSARIREKLFF
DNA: TGCAGTGCTAGGATCCGGGAAAAACTGTTTTTT

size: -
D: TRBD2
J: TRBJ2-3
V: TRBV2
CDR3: CASTRPLAGGLGTDTQYF
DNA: TGTGCCAGCACCAGACCCCTAGCGGGGGGGCTTGGCACAGATACGCAGTATTTT

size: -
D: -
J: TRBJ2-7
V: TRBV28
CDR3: CASMFGAYYGQYF
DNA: TGTGCCAGCATGTTTGGAGCCTACTACGGGCAGTACTTC

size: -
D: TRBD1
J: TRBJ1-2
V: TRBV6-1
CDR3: CASRADRGGPYGYTF
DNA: TGTGCCAGCAGAGCGGACAGGGGGGGACCTTATGGCTACACCTTC

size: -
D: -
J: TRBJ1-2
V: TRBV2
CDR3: CASSESEVGYGYTF
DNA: TGTGCCAGCAGTGAATCCGAGGTCGGATATGGCTACACCTTC

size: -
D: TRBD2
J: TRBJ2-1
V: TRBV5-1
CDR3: CASSKGTSGRAGEQFF
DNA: TGCGCCAGCAGCAAAGGGACTAGCGGGAGGGCCGGGGAGCAGTTCTTC

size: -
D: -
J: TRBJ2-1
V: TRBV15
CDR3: CATSRDLQASYNEQFF
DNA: TGTGCCACCAGCAGAGATCTACAGGCCTCCTACAATGAGCAGTTCTTC

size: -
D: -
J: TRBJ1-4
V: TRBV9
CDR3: CASSVDRGANEKLFF
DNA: TGTGCCAGCAGCGTAGATCGGGGTGCTAATGAAAAACTGTTTTTT

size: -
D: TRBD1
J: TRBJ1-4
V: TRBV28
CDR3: CASSLQGAREKLFF
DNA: TGTGCCAGCAGTTTGCAGGGGGCGCGAGAAAAACTGTTTTTT

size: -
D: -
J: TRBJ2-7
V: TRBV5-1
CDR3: CASSSQAGQSYEQYF
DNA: TGCGCCAGCAGCTCCCAGGCCGGACAGTCCTACGAGCAGTACTTC

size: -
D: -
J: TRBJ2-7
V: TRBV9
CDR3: CASSVGLSGHEQYF
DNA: TGTGCCAGCAGCGTAGGACTTTCTGGTCACGAGCAGTACTTC

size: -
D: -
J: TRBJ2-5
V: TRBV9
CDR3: CASSVNDGGKETQYF
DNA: TGTGCCAGCAGCGTAAACGATGGGGGGAAGGAGACCCAGTACTTC

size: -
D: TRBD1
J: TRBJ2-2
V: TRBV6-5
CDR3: CTSSYSWDSKSRELFF
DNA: TGTACCAGCAGTTACTCGTGGGACAGCAAATCCAGGGAGCTGTTTTTT

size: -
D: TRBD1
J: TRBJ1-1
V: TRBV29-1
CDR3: CSVENRGQGSPEAFF
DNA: TGCAGCGTTGAAAACCGTGGACAGGGGAGCCCTGAAGCTTTCTTT

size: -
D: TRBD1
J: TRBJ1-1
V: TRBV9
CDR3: CASSRGLDTEAFF
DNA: TGTGCCAGCAGCAGGGGGCTCGACACTGAAGCTTTCTTT

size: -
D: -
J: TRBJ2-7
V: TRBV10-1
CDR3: CASSYGDGSSYEQYF
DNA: TGCGCCAGCAGCTACGGAGACGGATCCTCCTACGAGCAGTACTTC

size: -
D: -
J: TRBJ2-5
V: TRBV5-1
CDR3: CASSLGETKETQYF
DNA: TGCGCCAGCAGCTTGGGAGAAACGAAAGAGACCCAGTACTTC

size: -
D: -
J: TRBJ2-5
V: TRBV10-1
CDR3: CASSESLRGETQYF
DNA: TGCGCCAGCAGTGAGTCCCTGAGGGGGGAGACCCAGTACTTC

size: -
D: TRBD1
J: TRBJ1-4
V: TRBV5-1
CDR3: CASSLAGTRGLEKLFF
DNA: TGCGCCAGCAGCTTGGCGGGGACCAGGGGGCTCGAAAAACTGTTTTTT

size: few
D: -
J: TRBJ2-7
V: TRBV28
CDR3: CASSSSFEQYF
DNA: TGTGCCAGCAGTTCCTCTTTCGAGCAGTACTTC

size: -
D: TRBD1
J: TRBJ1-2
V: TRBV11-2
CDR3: CASSLSIRTGGYGYTF
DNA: TGTGCCAGCAGCTTATCAATACGGACAGGGGGTTATGGCTACACCTTC

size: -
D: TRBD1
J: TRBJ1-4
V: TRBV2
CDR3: CASSDQLRGPQILFF
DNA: TGTGCCAGCAGTGACCAGTTGAGGGGGCCCCAAATACTGTTTTTT

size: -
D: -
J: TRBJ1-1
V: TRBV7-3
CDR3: CASSGGTGTEAFF
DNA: TGTGCCAGCTCCGGAGGGACGGGCACTGAAGCTTTCTTT

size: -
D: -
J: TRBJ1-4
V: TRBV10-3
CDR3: CAISEKGGMEEKLFF
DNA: TGTGCCATCAGTGAGAAGGGGGGGATGGAAGAAAAACTGTTTTTT

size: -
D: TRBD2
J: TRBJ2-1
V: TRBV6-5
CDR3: CASSYSAGVSYNEQFF
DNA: TGTGCCAGCAGTTACTCAGCGGGAGTCTCCTACAATGAGCAGTTCTTC

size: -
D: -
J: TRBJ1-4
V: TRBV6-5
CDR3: CASSLVATNEKLFF
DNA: TGTGCCAGCAGCCTCGTTGCAACTAATGAAAAACTGTTTTTT

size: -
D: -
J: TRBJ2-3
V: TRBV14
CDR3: CASSPQPKLVNTQYF
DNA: TGTGCCAGCAGCCCCCAACCTAAACTAGTGAATACGCAGTATTTT

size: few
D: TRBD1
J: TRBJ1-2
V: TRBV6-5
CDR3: CASSLGTGSLYGYTF
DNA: TGTGCCAGCAGCCTCGGGACAGGGTCTCTCTATGGCTACACCTTC

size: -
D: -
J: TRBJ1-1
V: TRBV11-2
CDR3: CASSLTGTHYSTEAFF
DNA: TGTGCCAGCAGCTTAACCGGGACACACTACAGCACTGAAGCTTTCTTT

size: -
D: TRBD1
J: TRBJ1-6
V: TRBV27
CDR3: CASKTGQGVSPLHF
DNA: TGTGCCAGCAAAACGGGACAGGGGGTTTCACCCCTCCACTTT

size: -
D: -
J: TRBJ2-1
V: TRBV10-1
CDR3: CASSEGTGKQFF
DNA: TGCGCCAGCAGTGAGGGAACCGGGAAGCAGTTCTTC

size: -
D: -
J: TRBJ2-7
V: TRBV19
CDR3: CASSVQGFMDYEQYF
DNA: TGTGCCAGTAGTGTACAGGGATTTATGGACTACGAGCAGTACTTC

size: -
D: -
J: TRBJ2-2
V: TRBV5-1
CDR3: CASSLGGDPTGELFF
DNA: TGCGCCAGCAGCTTGGGAGGCGATCCCACCGGGGAGCTGTTTTTT

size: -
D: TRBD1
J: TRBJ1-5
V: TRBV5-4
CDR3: CASSQMTGGGQPQHF
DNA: TGCGCCAGCAGCCAGATGACAGGGGGCGGTCAGCCCCAGCATTTT

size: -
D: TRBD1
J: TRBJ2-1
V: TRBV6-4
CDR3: CASSRQGDNEQFF
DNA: TGTGCCAGCAGTAGACAGGGTGACAATGAGCAGTTCTTC

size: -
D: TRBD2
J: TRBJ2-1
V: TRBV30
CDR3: CAWSAGTRYNEQFF
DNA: TGTGCCTGGAGTGCCGGGACTAGGTACAATGAGCAGTTCTTC

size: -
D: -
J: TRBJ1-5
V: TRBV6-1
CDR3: CATHGQPSNQPQHF
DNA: TGTGCCACCCACGGACAGCCTAGCAATCAGCCCCAGCATTTT

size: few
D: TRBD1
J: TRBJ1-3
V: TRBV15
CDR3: CAVRDRGDTIYF
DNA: TGTGCCGTCCGGGACAGGGGAGACACCATATATTTT

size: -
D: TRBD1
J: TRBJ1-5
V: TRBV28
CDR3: CASSLLDRASQPQHF
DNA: TGTGCCAGCAGTTTACTAGACAGGGCAAGTCAGCCCCAGCATTTT

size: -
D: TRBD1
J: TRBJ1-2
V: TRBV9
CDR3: CASNVGQGYGYTF
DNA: TGTGCCAGCAACGTCGGACAGGGATATGGCTACACCTTC

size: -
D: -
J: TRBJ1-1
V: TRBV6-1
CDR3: CASQREDGTEAFF
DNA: TGTGCCAGTCAACGGGAGGACGGGACTGAAGCTTTCTTT